This T cell receptor (beta chain) came from a study of siplizumab effects on memory and regulatory T cells. Study results and caveats: Suppressive function of proliferating Tregs from siplizumab cultures was not confirmed.

For every sample, some 9 x 10^4 TCR templates were assayed. Only in-frame clones appear in the TCRdb table, and some are missing; sequencing was by immunoSEQ multiplex PCR. The sample gives 45,000 to 60,000 clones, over 75% of which show up once; less than 0.35% is in the top ten. This clone has more than one count but fewer than ten. Its antigen remains unknown. The CDR3 is 11 amino acids. The V end lost 7 bases, the J end lost 7 bases, and 11 bases lay between the germline ends. Germline values: CDR1 MGHDK, CDR2 SYGVNS. Sequencing input: naive CD8+ T cells sorted from blood. This TCR derives from a human donor in good health. The chain is built from TRBV25-1 and TRBJ2-7; D could derive from TRBD1 or TRBD2 (6 bases each). The CDR3 DNA reads as TGTGCCAGCAAGGGGGGCGTAGAGCAGTACTTC. As protein: CASKGGVEQYF.